Listed below are T cell receptor beta chains from one sample, sequenced in a study of preoperative IRX-2 immunotherapy in early breast cancer. The protocol was immunoSEQ multiplex PCR, while the TCRdb copy is restricted to in-frame clones and leaves out a portion. The sample contains some 99,000 clones, roughly 85% of which appear only once. This specimen consisted of tumor tissue, obtained after IRX-2 immunotherapy. The source of these receptors is a human donor with breast cancer. Both conserved end residues are part of each CDR3. D genes are given only for firm matches. Where a row states a size, it is once, few, many or the class of an expanded clone; other rows omit it.

d_call: -; clone_size: -; v_call: TRBV18; j_call: TRBJ1-3; cdr3_nt: TGTGCCAGCTCACCACCGGGTGCAGCGTATCATGGAAACACCATATATTTT; cdr3_aa: CASSPPGAAYHGNTIYF
d_call: TRBD1; clone_size: -; v_call: TRBV11-3; j_call: TRBJ2-5; cdr3_nt: TGTGCCAGCAGCTTTTTGACAGGGGGCCTAAAGACCCAGTACTTC; cdr3_aa: CASSFLTGGLKTQYF
d_call: -; clone_size: -; v_call: TRBV18; j_call: TRBJ2-3; cdr3_nt: TGTGCCAGCTCATCCGACAGTTACACAGATACGCAGTATTTT; cdr3_aa: CASSSDSYTDTQYF
d_call: -; clone_size: -; v_call: TRBV5-1; j_call: TRBJ1-3; cdr3_nt: TGCGCCAGCAGCTTGGTGGGCCTCTCTGGAAACACCATATATTTT; cdr3_aa: CASSLVGLSGNTIYF
d_call: -; clone_size: -; v_call: TRBV30; j_call: TRBJ2-7; cdr3_nt: TGTGCCTGGTCCTCGGGGTTACAAAGGGAGCAGTACTTC; cdr3_aa: CAWSSGLQREQYF
d_call: -; clone_size: -; v_call: TRBV7-8; j_call: TRBJ2-1; cdr3_nt: TGTGCTAGCAGCTTAGATGTCAGCTCCTACAATGAGCAGTTCTTC; cdr3_aa: CASSLDVSSYNEQFF
d_call: TRBD2; clone_size: -; v_call: TRBV6-7; j_call: TRBJ2-1; cdr3_nt: TGTGCCAGCAGTTACGGAGCGGGGGGGGACAATGAGCAGTTCTTC; cdr3_aa: CASSYGAGGDNEQFF
d_call: -; clone_size: -; v_call: TRBV18; j_call: TRBJ1-4; cdr3_nt: TGTGCCAGCTCACTGGACTTCGGAGAAAAACTGTTTTTT; cdr3_aa: CASSLDFGEKLFF
d_call: -; clone_size: -; v_call: TRBV28; j_call: TRBJ1-2; cdr3_nt: TGTGCCAGCAGTTTACCCGGGGTTGGGAATGGCTACACCTTC; cdr3_aa: CASSLPGVGNGYTF
d_call: TRBD2; clone_size: once; v_call: TRBV11-3; j_call: TRBJ2-2; cdr3_nt: TGTGCCAGCAGCTTAGAGCCCGCGGGGGGGCCCTTATACTCCGGGGAGCTGTTTTTT; cdr3_aa: CASSLEPAGGPLYSGELFF
d_call: -; clone_size: -; v_call: TRBV15; j_call: TRBJ2-2; cdr3_nt: TGTGCCACCAGCAGAGAAGGTCCCGGAAAGAGCGGGGAGCTGTTTTTT; cdr3_aa: CATSREGPGKSGELFF
d_call: TRBD2; clone_size: -; v_call: TRBV29-1; j_call: TRBJ2-3; cdr3_nt: TGCAGCGCCGAAGGTGGGGTCCTAGCGGGAATCACAGATACGCAGTATTTT; cdr3_aa: CSAEGGVLAGITDTQYF
d_call: -; clone_size: -; v_call: TRBV11-3; j_call: TRBJ1-2; cdr3_nt: TGTGCCAGCAGCCCGGGTGGCAGTTTAATGGGCTACACCTTC; cdr3_aa: CASSPGGSLMGYTF
d_call: -; clone_size: -; v_call: TRBV23-1; j_call: TRBJ2-5; cdr3_nt: TGCGCCAGCAGCTTGCACGGGCAACTAGAGACCCAGTACTTC; cdr3_aa: CASSLHGQLETQYF
d_call: -; clone_size: -; v_call: TRBV7-6; j_call: TRBJ2-7; cdr3_nt: TGTGCCAGCAGCTTCTCACAGAACTCCTACGAGCAGTACTTC; cdr3_aa: CASSFSQNSYEQYF
d_call: TRBD1; clone_size: few; v_call: TRBV6-8; j_call: TRBJ1-1; cdr3_nt: TGTGCCAGCGGCCCCGGGACAGGCGGTGAAGCTTTCTTT; cdr3_aa: CASGPGTGGEAFF
d_call: TRBD1; clone_size: -; v_call: TRBV7-6; j_call: TRBJ2-1; cdr3_nt: TGTGCCAGCAGCTTTCGACAGGGGGCAGCTGAGCAGTTCTTC; cdr3_aa: CASSFRQGAAEQFF
d_call: -; clone_size: once; v_call: TRBV19; j_call: TRBJ1-1; cdr3_nt: TGTGCCAGTAGTATTACGAGACTGAACACTGAAGCTTTCTTT; cdr3_aa: CASSITRLNTEAFF
d_call: -; clone_size: once; v_call: TRBV27; j_call: TRBJ1-4; cdr3_nt: TGTGCCAGCAGTGCCCTGGACGGCACAACTAATGAAAAACTGTTTTTT; cdr3_aa: CASSALDGTTNEKLFF
d_call: TRBD2; clone_size: -; v_call: TRBV11-3; j_call: TRBJ2-5; cdr3_nt: TGTGCCAGCAGCACCTGGGGAGGGTATCAAGAGACCCAGTACTTC; cdr3_aa: CASSTWGGYQETQYF
d_call: -; clone_size: few; v_call: TRBV5-1; j_call: TRBJ1-3; cdr3_nt: TGCGCCAGCAGCTTGTCAGGCTCTGGAAACACCATATATTTT; cdr3_aa: CASSLSGSGNTIYF
d_call: TRBD2; clone_size: -; v_call: TRBV12-5; j_call: TRBJ2-7; cdr3_nt: TGTGCTAGTGGTTTGAGGGCCGGGACTAGCGGTGTGAGCTCCTACGAGCAGTACTTC; cdr3_aa: CASGLRAGTSGVSSYEQYF
d_call: -; clone_size: -; v_call: TRBV10-2; j_call: TRBJ1-2; cdr3_nt: TGCGCCAGCAGTGATCCCAGGGTCTATGGCTACACCTTC; cdr3_aa: CASSDPRVYGYTF
d_call: TRBD1; clone_size: once; v_call: TRBV28; j_call: TRBJ2-7; cdr3_nt: TGTGCCAGCAGCCTACCCGGGACAGGGAACTACGAGCAGTACTTC; cdr3_aa: CASSLPGTGNYEQYF
d_call: -; clone_size: -; v_call: TRBV18; j_call: TRBJ1-6; cdr3_nt: TGTGCCAGCTCACCACAGGGAGAAAATTCACCCCTCCACTTT; cdr3_aa: CASSPQGENSPLHF
d_call: -; clone_size: -; v_call: TRBV29-1; j_call: TRBJ1-4; cdr3_nt: TGCAGCGTTGAAGATCAGGGAGTAGGGGATGAAAAACTGTTTTTT; cdr3_aa: CSVEDQGVGDEKLFF
d_call: TRBD1; clone_size: -; v_call: TRBV11-3; j_call: TRBJ1-1; cdr3_nt: TGTGCCAGCAGCCGGGACAGGGGGAACACTGAAGCTTTCTTT; cdr3_aa: CASSRDRGNTEAFF
d_call: TRBD2; clone_size: -; v_call: TRBV6-4; j_call: TRBJ2-7; cdr3_nt: TGTGCCAGCAGTTACTCTACTAGCGGCTACGAGCAGTACTTC; cdr3_aa: CASSYSTSGYEQYF
d_call: -; clone_size: -; v_call: TRBV28; j_call: TRBJ2-1; cdr3_nt: TGTGCCAGCAGTTTCCAGACTGGCGATGAGCAGTTCTTC; cdr3_aa: CASSFQTGDEQFF
d_call: TRBD1; clone_size: -; v_call: TRBV5-1; j_call: TRBJ2-7; cdr3_nt: TGCGCCAGCAGCGATACCTCGACAGGGGGGCTCGAGCAGTACTTC; cdr3_aa: CASSDTSTGGLEQYF
d_call: TRBD1; clone_size: -; v_call: TRBV15; j_call: TRBJ1-2; cdr3_nt: TGTGCCACCAGCAGAGATCGCAGGGGGGATGGCTACACCTTC; cdr3_aa: CATSRDRRGDGYTF
d_call: -; clone_size: few; v_call: TRBV6-7; j_call: TRBJ2-2; cdr3_nt: TGTGCCAGCAGTCCAGGGGGAGGGACCGGGGAGCTGTTTTTT; cdr3_aa: CASSPGGGTGELFF
d_call: TRBD1; clone_size: once; v_call: TRBV28; j_call: TRBJ2-7; cdr3_nt: TGTGCCAGCAGGTTAACCGGGACAGGGATCTACGAGCAGTACTTC; cdr3_aa: CASRLTGTGIYEQYF
d_call: TRBD1; clone_size: -; v_call: TRBV6-8; j_call: TRBJ2-3; cdr3_nt: TGTGCCAGCAGTTTTGGTCCGGGACAGGGAACAGATACGCAGTATTTT; cdr3_aa: CASSFGPGQGTDTQYF
d_call: TRBD1; clone_size: -; v_call: TRBV5-1; j_call: TRBJ1-4; cdr3_nt: TGCGCCAGCAGCTTCGGACAGGGATTTAGCGTCGAAAAACTGTTTTTT; cdr3_aa: CASSFGQGFSVEKLFF
d_call: TRBD1; clone_size: -; v_call: TRBV5-1; j_call: TRBJ2-7; cdr3_nt: TGCGCCAGCAGGGAGGTTTTGGGACAGGGGCCATACGAGCAGTACTTC; cdr3_aa: CASREVLGQGPYEQYF
d_call: -; clone_size: once; v_call: TRBV5-2; j_call: TRBJ2-3; cdr3_nt: TGTGCCAGCAGCCCCCCTCTCGGCGGCCCCACAGATACGCAGTATTTT; cdr3_aa: CASSPPLGGPTDTQYF